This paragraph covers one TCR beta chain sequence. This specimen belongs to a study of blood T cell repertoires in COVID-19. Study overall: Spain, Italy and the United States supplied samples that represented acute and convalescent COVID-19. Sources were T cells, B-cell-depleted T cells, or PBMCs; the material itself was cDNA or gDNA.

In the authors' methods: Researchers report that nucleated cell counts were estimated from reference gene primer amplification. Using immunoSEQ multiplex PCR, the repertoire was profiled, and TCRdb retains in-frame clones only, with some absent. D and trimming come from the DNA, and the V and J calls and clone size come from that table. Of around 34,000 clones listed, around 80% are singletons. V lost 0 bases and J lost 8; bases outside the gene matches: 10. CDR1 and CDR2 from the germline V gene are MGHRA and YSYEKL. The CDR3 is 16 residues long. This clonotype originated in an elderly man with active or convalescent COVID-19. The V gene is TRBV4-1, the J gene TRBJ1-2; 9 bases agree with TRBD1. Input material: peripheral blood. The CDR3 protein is CASSQEPATGGVGYTF. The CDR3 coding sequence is TGCGCCAGCAGCCAAGAGCCAGCCACAGGGGGCGTAGGCTACACCTTC.